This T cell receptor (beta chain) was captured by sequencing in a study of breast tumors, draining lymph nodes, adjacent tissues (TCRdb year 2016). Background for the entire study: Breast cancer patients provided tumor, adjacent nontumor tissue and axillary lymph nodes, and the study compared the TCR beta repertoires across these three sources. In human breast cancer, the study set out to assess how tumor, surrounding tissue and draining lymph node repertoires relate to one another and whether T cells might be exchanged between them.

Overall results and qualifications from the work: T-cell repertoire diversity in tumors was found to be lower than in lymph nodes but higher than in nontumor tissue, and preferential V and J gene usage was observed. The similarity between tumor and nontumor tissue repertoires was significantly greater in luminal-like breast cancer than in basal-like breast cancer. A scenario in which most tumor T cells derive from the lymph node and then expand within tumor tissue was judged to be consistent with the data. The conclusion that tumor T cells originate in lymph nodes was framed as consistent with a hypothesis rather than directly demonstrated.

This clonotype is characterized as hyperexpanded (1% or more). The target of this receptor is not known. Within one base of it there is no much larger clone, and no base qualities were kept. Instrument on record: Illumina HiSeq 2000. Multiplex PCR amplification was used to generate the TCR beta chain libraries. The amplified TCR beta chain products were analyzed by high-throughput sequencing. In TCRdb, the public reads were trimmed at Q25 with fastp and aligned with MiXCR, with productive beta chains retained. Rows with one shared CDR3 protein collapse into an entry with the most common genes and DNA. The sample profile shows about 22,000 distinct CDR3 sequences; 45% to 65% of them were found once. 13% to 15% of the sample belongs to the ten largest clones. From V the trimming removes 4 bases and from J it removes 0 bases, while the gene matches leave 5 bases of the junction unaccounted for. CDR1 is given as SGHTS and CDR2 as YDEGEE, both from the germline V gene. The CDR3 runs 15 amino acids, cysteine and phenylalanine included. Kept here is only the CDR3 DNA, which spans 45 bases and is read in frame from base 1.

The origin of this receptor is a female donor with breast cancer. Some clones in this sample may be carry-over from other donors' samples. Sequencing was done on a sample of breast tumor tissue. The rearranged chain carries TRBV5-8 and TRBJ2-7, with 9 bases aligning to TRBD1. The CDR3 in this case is CASSPGTGLSYEQYF. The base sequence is TGTGCCAGCAGCCCGGGGACAGGGCTCTCCTACGAGCAGTACTTC. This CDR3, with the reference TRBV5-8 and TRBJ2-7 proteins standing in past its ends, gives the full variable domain EAGVTQSPTHLIKTRGQQATLRCSPISGHTSVYWYQQALGLGLQFLLWYDEGEERNRGNFPPRFSGRQFPNYSSELNVNALELEDSALYLCASSPGTGLSYEQYFGPGTRLTVT.